This T cell receptor (beta chain) was observed in a study of cytomegalovirus exposure and HLA in healthy donors. This clone has only a few counts. Antigen unknown. Study findings and constraints: Using the classifier, cytomegalovirus status was reportedly diagnosed with high specificity and sensitivity.

The CDR3 has 13 residues. Germline CDR1 is SQVTM and CDR2 is ANQGSEA. Trimming took 2 bases from V and 4 from J; bases not matched to a gene: 2. The PCR ran on 60 Vbeta and 13 Jbeta primers. Assay: immunoSEQ multiplex PCR; the TCRdb copy retains only in-frame clones and omits some. The table has 210,000 or so clones, over 65% seen once. This receptor was obtained from a man aged 18 to 29 in good health and CMV-seronegative. Sequencing was carried out using PBMCs. This sequence joins TRBV29-1 and TRBJ2-5, with 9 bases identical to TRBD2. DNA of the CDR3: TGCAGCGTTGAAATAGCGGGAGCAGAGACCCAGTACTTC. It yields the protein CSVEIAGAETQYF.